Sequencing of this T cell receptor (beta chain) was carried out in a study of cytomegalovirus exposure and HLA in healthy donors. Study at large: A preliminary data release comprised 80 million or so unique TCRs obtained from HLA-typed donors. Study-level findings and limits: Prior analysis indicated that the majority of TCR beta V segments exhibited productivity approximately 90% or approximately 30% of the time. Exclusion applied to some V segments, including TRBV6-2 and TRBV6-3, as they were indistinguishable.

A remark on this clone: Its antigen is not identified.

PCR amplification relied on 60 Vbeta primers (plus 13 Jbeta primers). Original handling: The authors later counted some 76 million unique TCR beta chains, some 12 million of them shared. The repertoire was sequenced with immunoSEQ multiplex PCR; TCRdb's copy has only in-frame clones and lacks some. V and J calls and clone size are given by that table; D and trimming were obtained from the DNA. The listing contains some 200,000 clones. The ends lost 5 bases at V and 2 bases at J; junction bases unmatched: 9. The CDR3 is made up of 16 amino acids. Germline V gene lookup returns CDR1 LNHDA and CDR2 SQIVND (reference sequence).

Sequenced material: PBMCs. The chain combines TRBV19 with TRBJ1-2, with 9 nucleotides matching TRBD1. This sequence was found in a boy between 10 and 17 years old in good health and CMV-seronegative. Here the CDR3 reads CASSLQSGTGNYGYTF. CDR3 nucleotide sequence: TGTGCCAGTAGTCTCCAATCCGGGACAGGGAACTATGGCTACACCTTC.